The 23 T cell receptor beta chains given below trace back to one sample, sequenced in a study of Tregs in tolerant kidney transplant recipients (dated by TCRdb to about 2019). Library preparation was by the immunoSEQ multiplex PCR assay. The source is immuneACCESS, and TCRdb retained only in-frame sequences with V and J called. Part of the clones is not carried over; for the studies checked, unresolved V genes explain less than half of this, and the remainder is unexplained. For this sample there are some 250,000 clones; approximately 83% appear just once. The ten largest clones capture around 0.6% of the sample. Sample: CD4+ T cells from blood. Every receptor here comes from a human donor in good health.

The V and J genes are TRBV18 and TRBJ2-2; no reliable D call. The V and J ends lost 4 bases and 1 base respectively, with 10 bases between them. The length of the CDR3 is 15 residues. The germline V gene has CDR1 KGHSH and CDR2 LQKENI. The CDR3 loop reads CASSLSGGNTGELFF. CDR3 coding DNA: TGTGCCAGCTCACTCTCGGGCGGGAACACCGGGGAGCTGTTTTTT.

In DNA, the CDR3 is TGTGCCAGCAGCTCAGGGGTCCTCACTAACTATGGCTACACCTTC. The encoded protein is CASSSGVLTNYGYTF. This chain joins TRBV6-5 and TRBJ1-2, with TRBD1 as a possible D gene (6 bases). CDR1 MNHEY and CDR2 SVGAGI come from the germline V gene. Trimming cost V 6 bases and J 0 bases, with 14 bases left between them. There are 15 residues in the CDR3.

This sequence joins TRBV10-2 and TRBJ1-5; TRBD1 is a possible D gene (6 bases). Germline V gene data show CDR1 as WSHSY and CDR2 as SAAADI. The CDR3 runs to 14 residues. Trimming took 6 bases from V and 2 from J, leaving 11 bases between them. The CDR3, as DNA: TGCGCCAGCAGGTCATCAGGGGGCAATCAGCCCCAGCATTTT. As protein: CASRSSGGNQPQHF.

This rearrangement joins TRBV30 to TRBJ1-5, with TRBD1 as a possible D gene (6 bases). Germline lookup yields CDR1 GTSNPN and CDR2 SVGIG (reference sequence). The CDR3 is 11 residues long. The ends were cut back, 2 bases at V and 9 bases at J, with 8 bases in the middle. In nucleotides, the CDR3 is TGTGCCTGGAGTAGGGGGGGGCCCCAGCATTTT. It yields the protein CAWSRGGPQHF.

The chain links TRBV6-6 to TRBJ1-2; tentatively, D is TRBD1 (5 bases). Germline V lookup: CDR1 MNHNY, CDR2 SVGAGI (reference sequence). V was shortened by 6 bases and J by 8 bases, with 10 bases between the two germline ends. This CDR3 region has 11 residues. CDR3 sequence reads: CASSRWDGYTF. The CDR3 DNA reads as TGTGCCAGCAGCCGTTGGGACGGCTACACCTTC.

The V call is TRBV6-5, the J call TRBJ2-1; a weak D match, TRBD2 (7 bases). CDR1 is MNHEY, CDR2 SVGAGI, per germline. V was clipped by 4 bases and J by 2 bases, with 15 bases between them. The CDR3 runs to 16 residues. CDR3 nucleotides: TGTGCCAGCAGTTCCCCCGAGGGGGGGGCCTACAATGAGCAGTTCTTC. It specifies CASSSPEGGAYNEQFF.

V gene TRBV5-1 combines with J gene TRBJ1-2; the match to TRBD1 covers 10 bases. Germline loops: CDR1 SGHRS, CDR2 YFSETQ. V gave up 4 bases and J gave up 5 bases; unmatched junction bases: 8. The CDR3 has 15 amino acids. CDR3: CASSTAGTGVYGYTF. The CDR3 DNA is TGCGCCAGCAGCACCGCCGGGACAGGGGTTTATGGCTACACCTTC.

The chain recombines TRBV6-6 with TRBJ2-1; TRBD2 matches at 13 bases. Looked up from germline, CDR1 is MNHNY and CDR2 is SVGAGI (reference sequence). This CDR3 region has 16 residues. After removal of 7 bases from V and 1 base from J, the junction contained 4 bases not matched to a gene. The CDR3 nucleotides read TGTGCCAGCACAGGACTAGCGGGGGTGTCCTACAATGAGCAGTTCTTC. Its protein product is CASTGLAGVSYNEQFF.

The J gene is TRBJ2-7, the V gene TRBV2; D may be TRBD2 (5 bases). Trimming removed 6 bases at V and 5 bases at J, with 11 bases between. The CDR3 extends over 12 amino acids. The germline gives CDR1 SNHLY, CDR2 FYNNEI. The CDR3 nucleotides read TGTGCCAGCAGAGGTTCCGGGGACGAGCAGTACTTC. Protein: CASRGSGDEQYF.

This rearrangement joins TRBV7-2 to TRBJ2-3, with 9 bases fitting TRBD1. Unmatched junction bases numbered 7, after V lost 6 bases and J lost 0 bases. The CDR3 contains 16 residues. Germline loops: CDR1 SGHTA, CDR2 FQGNSA. The CDR3 nucleotides are TGTGCCAGCAGAGCCGGGACAGGGCTAAGCACAGATACGCAGTATTTT. It encodes CASRAGTGLSTDTQYF.

This chain links TRBV5-4 with TRBJ1-4, with D perhaps matching TRBD1 (6 bases). The CDR3 is 17 amino acids. Germline loops: CDR1 SGHNT, CDR2 YYREEE (reference sequence). Trimming took off 0 bases at V and 1 base at J, with 13 bases between the two ends. The CDR3 here is CASSLGPRGGTNEKLFF. CDR3 coding DNA: TGTGCCAGCAGCTTGGGCCCCAGGGGAGGAACTAATGAAAAACTGTTTTTT.

V and J are TRBV4-1 and TRBJ1-1; D is ambiguous. Trimming cost V 1 base and J 11 bases, with 20 bases left between them. CDR3 size: 15 residues. Germline CDR1 reads MGHRA; CDR2 reads YSYEKL. The CDR3 here is CASSQVGSPPSGAFF. DNA for the CDR3: TGCGCCAGCAGCCAAGTCGGGAGTCCTCCGTCGGGGGCTTTCTTT.

This clone was detected only a few times. Other DNA sequences from this sample encode an identical CDR3 as well. Written as DNA, the CDR3 is TGTGCCAGCAGCCCCCGGACCATGAACACTGAAGCTTTCTTT. Amino acid sequence: CASSPRTMNTEAFF. The rearrangement links TRBV7-6 to TRBJ1-1; D is undetermined. V lost 5 bases and J 0 bases, leaving 10 bases between the germline ends. Germline V lookup: CDR1 SGHVS, CDR2 FNYEAQ. CDR3 length: 14 residues.

This clone was observed once. The CDR3 loop is CSVGQGRYEQYF. The DNA for the CDR3 is TGCAGCGTCGGACAGGGGAGGTACGAGCAGTACTTC. The rearrangement links TRBV29-1 to TRBJ2-7; 9 bases line up with TRBD1. CDR3 length: 12 amino acids. The V gene end was trimmed by 6 bases and the J gene end by 4 bases; junction bases not matched to a gene: 4. Germline V gene sequence: CDR1 SQVTM, CDR2 ANQGSEA.

V usage is TRBV18 and J usage is TRBJ1-6, with 7 nucleotides matching TRBD1. The J segment lost 7 bases and the V segment lost 4 bases, leaving 10 bases of the junction unmatched. This CDR3 spans 16 amino acids. The germline V gene encodes CDR1 KGHSH and CDR2 LQKENI. CDR3 in amino acids: CASSRTGVSPNSPLHF. CDR3 coding DNA: TGTGCCAGCTCACGTACAGGGGTCTCACCCAATTCACCCCTCCACTTT.

The chain has TRBV15 and TRBJ1-1, with 7 positions matching TRBD1. Germline V lookup: CDR1 LNHNV, CDR2 YYDKDF (reference sequence). With 6 bases clipped from V and 0 bases from J, the junction kept 4 bases outside the gene matches. The CDR3 loop spans 14 amino acids. CDR3 loop: CATRRQGLNTEAFF. CDR3 nucleotide sequence: TGTGCCACCAGGCGACAGGGCCTGAACACTGAAGCTTTCTTT.

This chain joins TRBV7-9 and TRBJ1-2; D unresolved. The CDR3 covers 13 residues. Trimming took 1 base from V and 7 from J, leaving 10 bases between them. Germline V gene data show CDR1 as SEHNR and CDR2 as FQNEAQ (reference sequence). CDR3 amino acids: CASSLVKAGGYTF. DNA for the CDR3: TGTGCCAGCAGCTTAGTAAAGGCGGGTGGCTACACCTTC. The full variable domain, rest sourced from reference TRBV7-9 and TRBJ1-2, is DTGVSQNPRHKITKRGQNVTFRCDPISEHNRLYWYRQTLGQGPEFLTYFQNEAQLEKSRLLSDRFSAERPKGSFSTLEIQRTEQGDSAMYLCASSLVKAGGYTFGSGTRLTVV.

The chain combines TRBV7-9 with TRBJ2-1; 8 bases match TRBD2. The CDR3 contains 13 residues. Germline-derived CDR1 and CDR2 are SEHNR and FQNEAQ (reference sequence). The trim removed 3 bases at V and 10 bases at J, leaving 5 bases unmatched. The DNA of the CDR3 is TGTGCCAGCAGCTTCCGGACTAGCAAGGAGCAGTTCTTC. It codes for CASSFRTSKEQFF.

The chain is built from TRBV5-1 and TRBJ1-2; unclear D gene. The CDR3 extends over 14 amino acids. Germline CDR1 SGHRS, CDR2 YFSETQ. V was cut by 0 bases and J by 4 bases, with 10 bases left in between. The CDR3 loop is CASSLVPGTYGYTF. CDR3 nucleotides: TGCGCCAGCAGCTTGGTACCGGGTACCTATGGCTACACCTTC.

The chain employs TRBV29-1 and TRBJ2-7, with a tentative D call TRBD1 (5 bases). V was cut by 6 bases and J by 4 bases, with 13 bases left in between. The CDR3 sequence is 12 residues long. The germline gives CDR1 SQVTM, CDR2 ANQGSEA. CDR3 in amino acids: CSVGWTNYEQYF. The DNA of the CDR3 is TGCAGCGTCGGGTGGACAAATTACGAGCAGTACTTC.

V and J are TRBV2 and TRBJ2-1, with 7 bases identical to TRBD1. Losses at the gene ends were 6 bases for V and 2 bases for J; bases not matched to a gene: 7. This CDR3 spans 15 amino acids. Germline V gene data show CDR1 as SNHLY and CDR2 as FYNNEI. The CDR3 sequence is CASSLDRTPYNEQFF. The CDR3, as DNA: TGTGCCAGCAGCCTGGACAGGACGCCCTACAATGAGCAGTTCTTC. Based on the CDR3 plus reference TRBV2 and TRBJ2-1, the full variable domain is EPEVTQTPSHQVTQMGQEVILRCVPISNHLYFYWYRQILGQKVEFLVSFYNNEISEKSEIFDDQFSVERPDGSNFTLKIRSTKLEDSAMYFCASSLDRTPYNEQFFGPGTRLTVL.

The chain joins TRBV2 to TRBJ1-5, with D hard to call. The CDR3 has 14 residues. With 8 bases removed from V and 4 bases from J, the gap between germline ends came to 15 bases. Germline V gene sequence: CDR1 SNHLY, CDR2 FYNNEI. The CDR3 DNA sequence: TGTGCCAGCGGCCGGGCCCCGGGTAATCAGCCCCAGCATTTT. Translating it yields CASGRAPGNQPQHF.

The chain couples TRBV2 to TRBJ2-7; D is tentatively TRBD1 or TRBD2 (5 bases each). V was clipped by 4 bases and J by 2 bases, with 15 bases between them. The length of the CDR3 is 15 residues. Per germline, CDR1 SNHLY and CDR2 FYNNEI. The CDR3 here is CASSVSEGPPYEQYF. CDR3 sequence (DNA): TGTGCCAGCAGTGTTAGTGAGGGGCCCCCCTACGAGCAGTACTTC.